This T cell receptor beta chain was identified during a study of blood T cells in healthy people across ages. The sample holds many counts of this clonotype. Using a J-beta primer mix together with a sample-barcoded 5' primer, a second PCR was run for roughly 7 to 12 cycles. Every sample returned 2.5 million or more CDR3-containing paired-end reads. TCRdb used MiXCR to reprocess the 5' RACE reads, holding one entry per CDR3 protein. The sample shows 590,000 or so distinct CDR3 sequences, approximately 30% of them seen only once. Germline V gene lookup returns CDR1 LGHDT and CDR2 YNNKEL (reference sequence). The V gene lost 4 bases and the J gene lost 0 bases, with 13 bases spanning the gap. The CDR3 length is 17 residues.

The sequenced sample was blood. The chain has TRBV3-1 and TRBJ2-6; the D gene is possibly TRBD1 (5 bases). This sequence was found in a woman of 80 years or more in good health. The CDR3 DNA sequence: TGTGCCAGCAGCCCCCGCCCAGGGAACTCTGGGGCCAACGTCCTGACTTTC. Protein product: CASSPRPGNSGANVLTF.